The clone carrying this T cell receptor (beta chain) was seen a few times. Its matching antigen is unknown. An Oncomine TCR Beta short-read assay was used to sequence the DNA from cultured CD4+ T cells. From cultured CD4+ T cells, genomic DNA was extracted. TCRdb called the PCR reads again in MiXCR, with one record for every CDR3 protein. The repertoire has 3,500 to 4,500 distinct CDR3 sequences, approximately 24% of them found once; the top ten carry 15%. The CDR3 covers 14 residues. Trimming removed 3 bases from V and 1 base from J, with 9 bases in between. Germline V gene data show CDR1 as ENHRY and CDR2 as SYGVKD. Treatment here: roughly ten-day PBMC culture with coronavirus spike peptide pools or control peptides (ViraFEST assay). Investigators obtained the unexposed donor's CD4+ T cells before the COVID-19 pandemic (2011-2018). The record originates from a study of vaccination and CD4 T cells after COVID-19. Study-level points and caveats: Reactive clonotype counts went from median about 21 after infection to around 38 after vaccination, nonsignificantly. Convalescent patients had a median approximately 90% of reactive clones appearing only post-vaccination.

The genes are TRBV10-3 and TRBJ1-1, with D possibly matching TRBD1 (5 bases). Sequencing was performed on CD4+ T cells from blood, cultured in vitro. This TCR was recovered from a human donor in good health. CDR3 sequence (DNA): TGTGCCATCAGTGACCAGGGCCGGAACACTGAAGCTTTCTTT. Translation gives CAISDQGRNTEAFF.